Listed here are 17 T cell receptor beta chains from one sample, sequenced in a study of sequential checkpoint blockade in melanoma. The treatment here: randomized to nivolumab then ipilimumab (arm A) or the reverse (arm B). Sequencing was performed with immunoSEQ multiplex PCR; in TCRdb, only in-frame clones are kept and a portion is missing. The repertoire consists of about 21,000 clones, with about 80% occurring once and the leading ten covering 38%. The specimen was CD8+ T cells sorted from blood (inferred from file names), collected from a patient given nivolumab and ipilimumab in sequence. The source is a human donor with melanoma.

This chain joins TRBV28 and TRBJ2-7; no clear D. Germline V lookup: CDR1 MDHEN, CDR2 SYDVKM. The length of the CDR3 is 15 residues. V dropped 5 bases and J dropped 1 base, with 15 bases sitting between them. The DNA for the CDR3 is TGTGCCAGCAGTCCGACAACAGACCGTTCCTACGAGCAGTACTTC. This gives the protein CASSPTTDRSYEQYF. Complete variable domain (other parts from reference TRBV28 and TRBJ2-7): DVKVTQSSRYLVKRTGEKVFLECVQDMDHENMFWYRQDPGLGLRLIYFSYDVKMKEKGDIPEGYSVSREKKERFSLILESASTNQTSMYLCASSPTTDRSYEQYFGPGTRLTVT.

The J gene is TRBJ1-3, the V gene TRBV6-5; D is unresolved. The CDR3 spans 14 residues. Germline V gene sequence: CDR1 MNHEY, CDR2 SVGAGI. Trimming left V 7 bases short and J 0 bases short, with 10 bases between. As DNA, the CDR3 is TGTGCCAGCAAATTGAGGGACTCTGGAAACACCATATATTTT. Amino acids: CASKLRDSGNTIYF.

The chain employs TRBV30 and TRBJ2-7; 7 bases are a match to TRBD1. The germline V gene encodes CDR1 GTSNPN and CDR2 SVGIG (reference sequence). Unmatched junction bases numbered 7, after V lost 0 bases and J lost 2 bases. The CDR3 extends over 15 amino acids. CDR3 residues: CAWSVPWDRTYEQYF. CDR3 coding DNA: TGTGCCTGGAGTGTACCCTGGGACAGAACCTACGAGCAGTACTTC.

As to this clone: Other DNA sequences in the same sample also yield this CDR3. The chain recombines TRBV27 with TRBJ1-1; unclear D gene. Trimming left V 2 bases short and J 1 base short, with 8 bases between. The CDR3 has 14 amino acids. Germline-derived CDR1 and CDR2 are MNHEY and SMNVEV (reference sequence). The CDR3 region is CASSLTAGNTEAFF. The CDR3 nucleotides read TGTGCCAGCAGTTTAACCGCCGGGAACACTGAAGCTTTCTTT.

The chain combines TRBV19 with TRBJ1-6, with 7 bases identical to TRBD1. Losses at the gene ends were 5 bases for V and 8 bases for J; bases not matched to a gene: 9. The germline V gene has CDR1 LNHDA and CDR2 SQIVND (reference sequence). This CDR3 is 15 amino acids long. The CDR3 sequence is CASSPSTGADSPLHF. Here the CDR3 DNA reads TGTGCCAGTAGTCCCTCTACAGGGGCTGATTCACCCCTCCACTTT.

The chain recombines TRBV11-1 with TRBJ1-1; no reliable D call. Looked up from germline, CDR1 is SGHAT and CDR2 is FQDESV (reference sequence). This CDR3 spans 16 amino acids. V lost 5 bases and J lost 1, with 17 bases in between. The CDR3 DNA reads TGTGCCAGCAGCCCCGGTCGACGACTGGAGAACACTGAAGCTTTCTTT. Its translation is CASSPGRRLENTEAFF.

The chain is built from TRBV4-1 and TRBJ2-7; no clear D. Between the trimmed V and J ends, which lost 0 bases and 5 bases, there was a span of 8 bases. Looked up from germline, CDR1 is MGHRA and CDR2 is YSYEKL. CDR3 length: 13 residues. The CDR3 bases are TGCGCCAGCAGCCAAGACTTTTTCGACGAGCAGTACTTC. Translated, it gives CASSQDFFDEQYF.

The rearrangement links TRBV5-4 to TRBJ1-5; no reliable D call. Trimming took off 0 bases at V and 12 bases at J, with 10 bases between the two ends. CDR3 size: 12 residues. Looked up from germline, CDR1 is SGHNT and CDR2 is YYREEE (reference sequence). CDR3 in DNA: TGTGCCAGCAGCTTGGACGGCGGTAACCAGCATTTT. Protein product: CASSLDGGNQHF.

The CDR3 loop reads CASSYTRESGYTF. The CDR3 DNA sequence: TGTGCCAGCAGTTACACACGGGAGAGTGGCTACACCTTC. J is TRBJ1-2 and V is TRBV6-5; no clear D gene. Looked up from germline, CDR1 is MNHEY and CDR2 is SVGAGI. CDR3 size: 13 residues. V was cut by 2 bases and J by 7 bases, with 11 bases left in between.

This clone has only a few counts. This chain uses TRBV7-9 with TRBJ2-7; 10 positions match TRBD1. Germline V gene data show CDR1 as SEHNR and CDR2 as FQNEAQ (reference sequence). The CDR3 sequence is 15 residues long. V was pared by 5 bases and J by 4 bases, with 8 bases of the junction left unmatched. The CDR3 protein is CASSDRDRGSYEQYF. In nucleotides, the CDR3 is TGTGCCAGCAGCGACCGGGACAGGGGTTCTTACGAGCAGTACTTC.

The chain combines TRBV6-1 with TRBJ1-1; 7 positions match TRBD1. The germline V gene has CDR1 MNHNS and CDR2 SASEGT. Trimming cost V 6 bases and J 4 bases; bases outside gene matches: 5. CDR3 size: 13 residues. The CDR3 reads CASSKQGSTEAFF. The CDR3 nucleotides are TGTGCCAGCAGCAAACAGGGGAGCACTGAAGCTTTCTTT.

The rearrangement joins TRBV13 to TRBJ1-4; a possible D gene is TRBD1 (5 bases). The CDR3 runs to 14 residues. The germline V gene has CDR1 PRHDT and CDR2 FYEKMQ (reference sequence). Deletions cut 5 bases from V and 7 bases from J, with 14 bases between. CDR3 amino acids: CASSPRGFIEKLFF. The DNA of the CDR3 is TGTGCCAGCAGCCCAAGGGGTTTTATTGAAAAACTGTTTTTT.

The chain employs TRBV11-2 and TRBJ2-7; 8 bases line up with TRBD1. Germline CDR1 reads SGHAT; CDR2 reads FQNNGV. This CDR3 has 17 amino acids. Trimming cost V 3 bases and J 7 bases; bases outside gene matches: 17. The CDR3 loop is CASSFKPTGVFPREQYF. The CDR3 DNA reads as TGTGCCAGCAGCTTTAAACCGACAGGGGTATTCCCTAGGGAGCAGTACTTC. Supplemented by reference TRBV11-2 and TRBJ2-7, the full variable domain reads EAGVAQSPRYKIIEKRQSVAFWCNPISGHATLYWYQQILGQGPKLLIQFQNNGVVDDSQLPKDRFSAERLKGVDSTLKIQPAKLEDSAVYLCASSFKPTGVFPREQYFGPGTRLTVT.

This clone has a single count. The CDR3 spells CASSAVGQGQRPNTEAFF. The CDR3 DNA sequence: TGTGCCAGCAGCGCCGTGGGACAGGGCCAACGGCCGAACACTGAAGCTTTCTTT. V usage is TRBV21-1 and J usage is TRBJ1-1; the table names TRBD1, a call not compared with the DNA. TRBV21-1 is annotated as a pseudogene. The CDR3 spans 18 residues.

This chain uses TRBV5-1 with TRBJ2-2; a possible D gene is TRBD2 (5 bases). Looked up from germline, CDR1 is SGHRS and CDR2 is YFSETQ. The CDR3 runs 16 residues. V dropped 4 bases and J dropped 4 bases, with 17 bases sitting between them. The CDR3 coding sequence is TGCGCCAGCAGCCCCGTTTCCCAGCGGCGCACCGGGGAGCTGTTTTTT. This encodes CASSPVSQRRTGELFF.

Here the CDR3 DNA reads TGTGCCAGCAGTGTACTACCTAGCGGCTCCTACGAGCAGTACTTC. Protein: CASSVLPSGSYEQYF. The chain uses TRBV6-1 and TRBJ2-7; 7 positions agree with TRBD2. V was pared by 4 bases and J by 0 bases, with 6 bases of the junction left unmatched. Germline CDR1 is MNHNS and CDR2 is SASEGT. This CDR3 region has 15 residues.

V usage is TRBV11-2 and J usage is TRBJ1-2; no firm D call. Germline V gene sequence: CDR1 SGHAT, CDR2 FQNNGV. V lost 1 base and J lost 7, with 7 bases in between. The CDR3 runs 12 residues. CDR3: CASSLGALGYTF. The DNA for the CDR3 is TGTGCCAGCAGCTTAGGGGCCCTTGGCTACACCTTC.